This passage covers 26 T cell receptor beta chains from one sample sequenced in a study of cytomegalovirus exposure and HLA in healthy donors. Data came from immunoSEQ multiplex PCR; TCRdb stores just in-frame clones and leaves some out. Of 90,000 to 130,000 clones listed, roughly 90% are singletons. The sequenced sample was PBMCs. The receptors were sampled from a woman aged 30 to 39 in good health and CMV-seropositive.

This rearrangement joins TRBV5-1 to TRBJ2-5; TRBD1 matches 9 bases. CDR3 size: 13 residues. The trim removed 3 bases at V and 5 bases at J, leaving 2 bases unmatched. CDR1 and CDR2 from the germline V gene are SGHRS and YFSETQ. As DNA, the CDR3 is TGCGCCAGCAGCTCGACAGGGGGTGAGACCCAGTACTTC. It specifies CASSSTGGETQYF.

The V gene is TRBV28, the J gene TRBJ1-3, with TRBD1 matching over 7 bases. The CDR3 has 16 residues. Germline values: CDR1 MDHEN, CDR2 SYDVKM. The V gene end was trimmed by 2 bases and the J gene end by 2 bases; junction bases not matched to a gene: 6. The CDR3 DNA is TGTGCCAGCAGTTTAAGTGGGCAGGGGGCTGGAAACACCATATATTTT. Translated: CASSLSGQGAGNTIYF.

CDR3 nucleotides: TGTGCCAGCAGGTTACAGGATAACACTGAAGCTTTCTTT. Encoded protein: CASRLQDNTEAFF. J is TRBJ1-1 and V is TRBV2; D perhaps matches TRBD1 (5 bases). CDR3 length: 13 residues. Trimming left V 6 bases short and J 2 bases short, with 10 bases between. The V gene's germline CDR1 is SNHLY and CDR2 FYNNEI.

The chain couples TRBV6-1 to TRBJ1-5; D unclear. Germline V gene lookup returns CDR1 MNHNS and CDR2 SASEGT. Between the trimmed V and J ends, which lost 7 bases and 0 bases, there was a span of 13 bases. This CDR3 has 15 residues. Written as DNA, the CDR3 is TGTGCCAGCATCCCGACGGGGTTTAGCAATCAGCCCCAGCATTTT. Translated: CASIPTGFSNQPQHF.

The chain links TRBV4-3 to TRBJ2-2; D remains ambiguous. The CDR3 is 15 amino acids. Per the germline V gene, CDR1 is LGHNA and CDR2 is YSLEER. Trimming cost V 9 bases and J 4 bases, with 18 bases left between them. The CDR3 DNA is TGCGCCAGTAAGCCGGGTCTCAAATTCACCGGGGAGCTGTTTTTT. Translation gives CASKPGLKFTGELFF.

V usage is TRBV6-5 and J usage is TRBJ1-1; TRBD1 aligns across 7 bases. This CDR3 spans 15 amino acids. V was clipped by 6 bases and J by 8 bases; unmatched bases: 15. CDR1 and CDR2 from the germline V gene are MNHEY and SVGAGI. The CDR3 region has the DNA TGTGCCAGCAGCGAGATGGCGGGACAGAGTGAGGAAGCTTTCTTT. It codes for CASSEMAGQSEEAFF.

The rearrangement joins TRBV7-2 to TRBJ2-1; a weak D match, TRBD2 (6 bases). In germline, CDR1 is SGHTA, CDR2 FQGNSA. Trimming left V 0 bases short and J 0 bases short, with 12 bases between. The CDR3 is 17 residues long. The CDR3 bases are TGTGCCAGCAGCTTAGCGGGGCGGGGAAGCTCCTACAATGAGCAGTTCTTC. This sequence encodes CASSLAGRGSSYNEQFF.

The CDR3 spells CASSYKGDGNTIYF. CDR3 in DNA: TGTGCCAGCAGTTACAAGGGGGATGGAAACACCATATATTTT. This chain connects TRBV6-5 to TRBJ1-3; D may be TRBD1 (6 bases). Trimming shortened V by 2 bases and J by 3 bases, and 8 bases separated the two germline ends. CDR1 MNHEY and CDR2 SVGAGI come from the germline V gene. The CDR3 contains 14 residues.

The chain couples TRBV7-2 to TRBJ2-5; 10 bases align to TRBD2. V was pared by 4 bases and J by 5 bases, with 4 bases of the junction left unmatched. The CDR3 runs 14 residues. Germline V gene lookup returns CDR1 SGHTA and CDR2 FQGNSA. The CDR3 nucleotides read TGTGCCAGCAGCTGGGGACTAGCGAGTGAGACCCAGTACTTC. It translates to CASSWGLASETQYF.

This clone has a single count. V and J are TRBV30 and TRBJ1-5; D unclear. The germline CDR1 and CDR2 sequences are GTSNPN and SVGIG (reference sequence). There are 14 residues in the CDR3. V lost 3 bases and J lost 7, with 16 bases in between. CDR3 amino acids: CAWSLAAWRQPQHF. DNA for the CDR3: TGTGCCTGGAGCCTCGCGGCATGGCGGCAGCCCCAGCATTTT. Combining the CDR3 with reference TRBV30 and TRBJ1-5 gives the whole variable domain SQTIHQWPATLVQPVGSPLSLECTVEGTSNPNLYWYRQAAGRGLQLLFYSVGIGQISSEVPQNLSASRPQDRQFILSSKKLLLSDSGFYLCAWSLAAWRQPQHFGDGTRLSIL.

This clone appeared a few times. The gene calls are TRBV2 and TRBJ2-1; no clear D gene. The V gene lost 4 bases and the J gene lost 7 bases, with 8 bases spanning the gap. Per the germline V gene, CDR1 is SNHLY and CDR2 is FYNNEI. The CDR3 has 12 residues. CDR3 loop: CASSVSVNEQFF. The CDR3 region has the DNA TGTGCCAGCAGTGTGTCGGTTAATGAGCAGTTCTTC.

This rearrangement joins TRBV25-1 to TRBJ1-1; a weak D match, TRBD1 (5 bases). The CDR3 spans 12 residues. CDR1 and CDR2 (germline): MGHDK, SYGVNS. V was clipped by 8 bases and J by 6 bases, with 13 bases between them. CDR3 amino acids: CASSSDSSEAFF. The CDR3 nucleotides are TGTGCCAGCTCCTCAGACAGCTCTGAAGCTTTCTTT.

The rearrangement uses TRBV4-2 and TRBJ2-2; 8 nucleotides line up with TRBD1. The CDR3 spans 14 residues. The germline V gene encodes CDR1 LGHNA and CDR2 YNFKEQ. Losses at the gene ends were 3 bases for V and 6 bases for J; bases not matched to a gene: 3. CDR3 protein: CASSQPQGAGELFF. The CDR3 DNA follows: TGTGCCAGCAGCCAGCCACAGGGGGCCGGGGAGCTGTTTTTT.

J is TRBJ1-2 and V is TRBV2, with D possibly being TRBD1 (6 bases). The CDR3 totals 15 residues. Germline CDR1 reads SNHLY; CDR2 reads FYNNEI. The ends were cut back, 6 bases at V and 3 bases at J, with 17 bases in the middle. This CDR3 is CASRDRQRLHYGYTF. The CDR3 DNA follows: TGTGCCAGCAGGGACAGACAGCGATTGCACTATGGCTACACCTTC.

The chain links TRBV11-1 to TRBJ2-7, with D hard to call. The ends were cut back, 3 bases at V and 4 bases at J, with 10 bases in the middle. Germline CDR1 and CDR2: SGHAT and FQDESV (reference sequence). The CDR3 consists of 13 residues. CDR3 nucleotide sequence: TGTGCCAGCAGCTTGAACTATGATTACGAGCAGTACTTC. This encodes CASSLNYDYEQYF.

This clone was detected only a few times. The V and J genes are TRBV5-1 and TRBJ2-5; 9 bases align to TRBD1. The trim removed 3 bases at V and 5 bases at J, leaving 8 bases unmatched. CDR1 and CDR2 (germline): SGHRS, YFSETQ. The CDR3 is 15 residues long. The CDR3 spells CASSSLQGAGETQYF. CDR3 DNA sequence: TGCGCCAGCAGCTCCCTACAGGGGGCAGGGGAGACCCAGTACTTC.

The rearrangement joins TRBV27 to TRBJ2-7; TRBD1 aligns across 8 bases. CDR3 length: 15 amino acids. The V gene end was trimmed by 5 bases and the J gene end by 3 bases; junction bases not matched to a gene: 9. Germline loops: CDR1 MNHEY, CDR2 SMNVEV (reference sequence). As DNA, the CDR3 is TGTGCCAGCAGTAAAGACAGGGGCCTAGTCTACGAGCAGTACTTC. Protein sequence: CASSKDRGLVYEQYF.

The chain employs TRBV28 and TRBJ2-1; 7 bases agree with TRBD2. Germline CDR1 reads MDHEN; CDR2 reads SYDVKM. This CDR3 is 15 amino acids long. Unmatched junction bases numbered 10, after V lost 6 bases and J lost 5 bases. CDR3 in amino acids: CASRRGDRPDNEQFF. The CDR3 nucleotides are TGTGCCAGCAGACGGGGGGACCGTCCGGACAATGAGCAGTTCTTC.

This chain connects TRBV28 to TRBJ2-3, with a weak D call TRBD1 (5 bases). The V and J ends lost 6 bases and 3 bases respectively, with 13 bases between them. This CDR3 spans 14 amino acids. CDR1 and CDR2 from the germline V gene are MDHEN and SYDVKM. Here the CDR3 reads CASSLGVRTDTQYF. The CDR3 region has the DNA TGTGCCAGCAGCCTAGGGGTTCGGACAGATACGCAGTATTTT.

This clone was found once. The rearrangement joins TRBV5-1 to TRBJ1-1; 7 bases match TRBD1. V lost 4 bases, J lost 6 bases, and 6 bases stayed unmatched. Germline V lookup: CDR1 SGHRS, CDR2 YFSETQ. The length of the CDR3 is 13 residues. CDR3 sequence (DNA): TGCGCCAGCAGCCCGACAGGGTGGGCTGAAGCTTTCTTT. Translation gives CASSPTGWAEAFF.

The rearrangement joins TRBV2 to TRBJ2-1; 8 bases are a match to TRBD2. V gave up 6 bases and J gave up 7 bases; unmatched junction bases: 14. Germline CDR1 SNHLY, CDR2 FYNNEI. This CDR3 has 16 residues. The CDR3 region has the DNA TGTGCCAGCAGGGCCTCCGGGACTAGGCTTGTTAATGAGCAGTTCTTC. It yields the protein CASRASGTRLVNEQFF.

V gene TRBV28 combines with J gene TRBJ2-2; 9 bases line up with TRBD2. Trimming removed 5 bases from V and 5 bases from J; junction bases left unmatched: 9. The germline V gene has CDR1 MDHEN and CDR2 SYDVKM. The CDR3 is 16 amino acids. CDR3 bases: TGTGCCAGCAGTCCAAGGACTAGCGTTGGAACCGGGGAGCTGTTTTTT. It encodes CASSPRTSVGTGELFF.

The chain couples TRBV6-5 to TRBJ1-2; D unresolved. Trimming took off 0 bases at V and 8 bases at J, with 16 bases between the two ends. The CDR3 consists of 15 residues. Germline CDR1 is MNHEY and CDR2 is SVGAGI. The CDR3 here is CASSYSLNGGRGYTF. The CDR3 coding sequence is TGTGCCAGCAGTTACTCGTTAAACGGCGGGAGGGGCTACACCTTC.

The chain employs TRBV18 and TRBJ2-2; TRBD1 aligns across 7 bases. The germline V gene has CDR1 KGHSH and CDR2 LQKENI. CDR3 length equals 17 residues. V shed 2 bases and J 3 bases; nucleotides not matched to a gene: 9. CDR3 sequence (DNA): TGTGCCAGCTCACCAACGGTCAGGGGGATTTACACCGGGGAGCTGTTTTTT. Translation: CASSPTVRGIYTGELFF.

CDR3 DNA sequence: TGTGCCAGCAGCTTAGCGCTGTGCGACACCCCCTACGAGCAGTACTTC. Protein sequence: CASSLALCDTPYEQYF. V usage is TRBV7-7 and J usage is TRBJ2-7, with D uncertain. CDR3 length: 16 residues. The germline gives CDR1 SSHAT, CDR2 FNYEAQ (reference sequence). V was shortened by 0 bases and J by 2 bases, with 14 bases between the two germline ends. The variable domain in full, with the rest retrieved from reference TRBV7-7 and TRBJ2-7, is GAGVSQSPRYKVTKRGQDVTLRCDPISSHATLYWYQQALGQGPEFLTYFNYEAQPDKSGLPSDRFSAERPEGSISTLTIQRTEQRDSAMYRCASSLALCDTPYEQYFGPGTRLTVT.

The rearrangement links TRBV7-6 to TRBJ2-1, with D possibly TRBD2 on 6 matching bases. Trimming removed 0 bases from V and 0 bases from J, with 9 bases in between. CDR1 is SGHVS, CDR2 FNYEAQ, per germline. CDR3 length equals 16 residues. In DNA form, the CDR3 reads TGTGCCAGCAGCTTAGCGCGGGGAAGCTCCTACAATGAGCAGTTCTTC. Protein sequence: CASSLARGSSYNEQFF. The complete variable domain, with remaining parts taken from reference TRBV7-6 and TRBJ2-1, reads GAGVSQSPRYKVTKRGQDVALRCDPISGHVSLYWYRQALGQGPEFLTYFNYEAQQDKSGLPNDRFSAERPEGSISTLTIQRTEQRDSAMYRCASSLARGSSYNEQFFGPGTRLTVL.